This T cell receptor (beta chain) was sequenced during a study of blood T cells in healthy people across ages. Whole-study findings and limits: The fall in TCR beta diversity per million T cells was roughly linear with age. Leaving the PBMCs unsorted stopped any conclusive comparison of naive versus antigen-experienced cells.

With a J-beta primer mix and a sample-barcoded 5' primer, a second PCR ran about 7 to 11 cycles. Every cDNA molecule bore a tag from a template-switch adaptor containing 12 random nucleotides. MiXCR, run by TCRdb on the 5' RACE reads, gives a single entry per CDR3 protein. The table includes over a million distinct CDR3 sequences, under 45% detected once. The ends lost 2 bases at V and 5 bases at J; junction bases unmatched: 1. From germline, CDR1 is SGHRS and CDR2 YFSETQ. The CDR3 covers 12 residues. The study drew donors from healthy Caucasian individuals in Russia aged roughly 6 to 95. There are a few counts of this clonotype. No antigen is known for it.

Sequencing input: blood. The chain carries TRBV5-1 and TRBJ2-7; 7 nucleotides agree with TRBD1. The sequence derives from a woman aged 60-75 years in good health. The CDR3 sequence: CASSFGTDEQYF. The CDR3 DNA is TGCGCCAGCAGCTTCGGGACAGACGAGCAGTACTTC.